What follows describes a single T cell receptor beta chain. The CDR3 is 15 residues long. J gave up 3 bases and V 5 bases, and 8 bases lay outside the gene matches. This sample was included in a study of molecular identifiers for immune sequencing clone quantification. About the research overall: Replicates involved a five-way split of RNA from approximately 20,000 or 100,000 naive CD8 cells, with sequencing of four.

One entry per CDR3 protein, called by TCRdb with MiXCR from the PCR reads. This table holds roughly 630,000 distinct CDR3 sequences, 25% found once. The sequence came from a human donor in good health. Some libraries in this study had Jurkat cell RNA spiked in. Sequencing used naive CD8+ T cells from blood, with Jurkat cell RNA spiked in. Stated subset: FACS-sorted CD8+CD4-CCR7+CD45RA+ naive T cells. This chain connects TRBV12-3 or TRBV12-4 to TRBJ2-5, with 8 bases identical to TRBD2. The CDR3 here is CASSGHSGGEETQYF. CDR3 DNA: TGTGCCAGCAGTGGTCACTCGGGGGGGGAAGAGACCCAGTACTTC.